The entry that follows covers one TCR beta chain sequence. Its target antigen remains unknown. Per-base quality was not reported, and no clone a single base away is much larger than it. The collaborating institutions used their own protocols to collect whole blood in K2EDTA tubes. Collaborator samples were shipped for TCRbeta analysis as frozen whole blood, isolated PBMCs, or DNA extracted from either sample type. The immunoSEQ Assay, a bias-controlled multiplex PCR, was used to amplify TCRbeta CDR3 regions from genomic DNA. As for the authors' bioinformatics: The number of nucleated cells in each sample was estimated by amplification of reference gene primers within the assay. To quantify the absolute abundance of each unique TCRbeta CDR3 rearrangement, sequence reads were collapsed and filtered. For each sample, productive Simpson clonality was calculated as the square root of Simpson's diversity index over productive rearrangements. TCRdb limited this immuneACCESS table to in-frame rearrangements with V and J called. A share of clones is missing; checked studies link under half to unresolved V genes, and the rest is unexplained. The V and J calls and the clone size are those of that table, but D and trimming were determined from the DNA. This sample gives about 62,000 clones in total; around 84% of them show up just once. In total, the top ten clones hold under 1.3% of the sample.

In the germline V gene, CDR1 corresponds to SGHAT and CDR2 to FQNNGV. The germline ends are 8 bases apart after V is trimmed by 1 base and J by 2 bases. Spanning cysteine to phenylalanine, the CDR3 consists of 15 amino acids. The entry retains the CDR3 DNA only, 45 bases that are in frame from base 1. This sample is drawn from a study of blood T cell repertoires in COVID-19 (dated by TCRdb to the early 2020s). Describing the broader study: The collaborator samples originated in the United States, Italy and Spain and spanned the acute and convalescent phases of COVID-19. Where available, HLA class I and class II types were obtained from metadata supplied by the sample provider rather than from assay-based typing. The repertoires were released in a freely available public database intended as a resource for research on the immune response to SARS-CoV-2. Subjects who had been exposed to COVID-19, were actively infected with it, or had recovered from it provided the deeply sampled blood TCRbeta repertoires that made up the dataset. The prospective study material was composed of cDNA or gDNA derived from T cells, B-cell-depleted T cells, or PBMCs. The samples were drawn from two sources: the first 160 participants of the ongoing ImmuneRACE study, and 1,254 subjects contributed by 6 global collaborators. Nearly every sample came with metadata listing a de-identified subject ID, COVID-19 status, age in years and sex.

Beyond this particular receptor, the publication reports: The amount of clinical and demographic metadata varied by source and participant and was provided uncurated.

This TCR was sampled from a man aged 65 to 85 with acute or convalescent COVID-19. The chain is encoded by TRBV11-2 joined to TRBJ1-4, with no confident D gene call. Sequencing used peripheral blood. CDR3 loop: CASSLGRLTNEKLFF. The bases read TGTGCCAGCAGCTTAGGGAGGCTGACTAATGAAAAACTGTTTTTT.